The rows below give T cell receptor beta chains drawn from one sample of a study of blood T cell repertoires in COVID-19. Assay used: immunoSEQ multiplex PCR; TCRdb lists only in-frame clones, some missing. The table lists over 85,000 clones, roughly 80% of them singletons, with 3.4% in the top ten. Sequencing was done on a sample of peripheral blood. These receptors all come from a man in his fifties or sixties with acute or convalescent COVID-19. The CDR3 runs from the conserved cysteine through the conserved F or W. D genes are given only for firm matches. Clone size is stated in some rows and not others, as once, few, many or a class when expanded.

V,size,D,J,DNA,CDR3
TRBV10-2,-,-,TRBJ1-2,TGCGCCAGCAGTGAGAAAGGGGCCTCAGCTAACTATGGCTACACCTTC,CASSEKGASANYGYTF
TRBV7-9,-,TRBD1,TRBJ1-1,TGTGCCAGCAGCTCAGGACAGGGATTCACCGCTTTCTTT,CASSSGQGFTAFF
TRBV5-1,-,TRBD2,TRBJ2-3,TGCGCCAGCAGGGGGGAGGGCACCACAGATACGCAGTATTTT,CASRGEGTTDTQYF
TRBV28,-,TRBD1,TRBJ2-3,TGTGCCAGCAGCACCTCCAGGGACAGATACACAGATACGCAGTATTTT,CASSTSRDRYTDTQYF
TRBV10-2,-,TRBD1,TRBJ1-2,TGCGCCAGCATGTTGGCGCCAGGGGGGTTAGCTAACTATGGCTACACCTTC,CASMLAPGGLANYGYTF
TRBV7-9,-,TRBD1,TRBJ1-6,TGTGCCACCGGGACAGGGGATAGGGCCCTCCACTTT,CATGTGDRALHF
TRBV4-3,-,-,TRBJ2-1,TGCGCCAGCAGCCAAGACCTTACCCCCGGGAGTAGTGATGAGCAGTTCTTC,CASSQDLTPGSSDEQFF
TRBV30,-,-,TRBJ2-5,TGTGCCTGGAGTCTAGGTGCTGAGACCCAGTACTTC,CAWSLGAETQYF
TRBV6-2/TRBV6-3,-,-,TRBJ1-2,TGTGCCAGCAGTTACCAGGACACCTATGGCTACACCTTC,CASSYQDTYGYTF
TRBV6-5,-,-,TRBJ2-7,TGTGCCAGCCAGGGCCAGTCCTACGAGCAGTACTTC,CASQGQSYEQYF
TRBV11-2,-,TRBD1,TRBJ1-5,TGTGCCAGCAGCATGGGACAGAATCAGCCCCAGCATTTT,CASSMGQNQPQHF
TRBV30,few,-,TRBJ1-6,TGTGCCTGGAGTGTACTGGATAATTCACCCCTCCACTTT,CAWSVLDNSPLHF
TRBV19,-,-,TRBJ1-1,TGTGCCAGTAGTTGGAGCACTGAAGCTTTCTTT,CASSWSTEAFF
TRBV4-3,-,TRBD1,TRBJ2-1,TGCGCCAGCAGCCAAGGGGGGACAGGAGAGTTGGTCAATGAGCAGTTCTTC,CASSQGGTGELVNEQFF
TRBV6-7,-,TRBD2,TRBJ2-7,TGTGCCAGCTTCCATGGAGCGGGACTCTCCTACGAGCAGTACTTC,CASFHGAGLSYEQYF
TRBV4-3,-,-,TRBJ2-3,TGCGCCAGCAGCCAAGACAGGAACCCAGATACGCAGTATTTT,CASSQDRNPDTQYF
TRBV4-1,few,TRBD1,TRBJ1-5,TGCGCCAGCAGGAGACAGGGGGATGGACAGCCCCAGCATTTT,CASRRQGDGQPQHF
TRBV7-6,few,TRBD2,TRBJ2-1,TGTGCCAGCAGCTTAGAAACGGGGGGGACCTACAATGAGCAGTTCTTC,CASSLETGGTYNEQFF
TRBV3-1/TRBV3-2,few,TRBD1,TRBJ2-7,TGTGCCAGCAGCCAAGCCGGGACAGGGTTACACGAGCAGTACTTC,CASSQAGTGLHEQYF
TRBV11-2,-,-,TRBJ2-7,TGTGCCAGCAGCTTAGATCATGCGGAGGGAGCCTACGAGCAGTACTTC,CASSLDHAEGAYEQYF
TRBV18,-,-,TRBJ1-4,TGTGCCAGCTCCTTCAGACAGAATAATGAAAAACTGTTTTTT,CASSFRQNNEKLFF
TRBV18,-,-,TRBJ1-4,TGTGCCAGCTCAACTCGGTCCAAGATGGGAGGGGGTAAGGGTAATGAAAAACTGTTTTTT,CASSTRSKMGGGKGNEKLFF
TRBV12-3/TRBV12-4,-,-,TRBJ2-5,TGTGCCAGCAGTTTTTTTGGGGGGGAGACCCAGTACTTC,CASSFFGGETQYF